A single sample gave rise to the 9 T cell receptor beta chains below, sequenced in a study of shared T cell receptors in the human thymus. Generated by immunoSEQ multiplex PCR, the TCRdb table keeps only in-frame clones and is missing some. The data hold hundreds of thousands of clones, with approximately 83% observed a single time. The same specimen was also included in a second study, on human thymus T cells.

Specimen: thymocytes. The receptors here all came from a girl under two years old with a congenital heart defect.

This chain connects TRBV13 to TRBJ1-6; D is possibly TRBD1 (6 bases). V dropped 5 bases and J dropped 10 bases, with 18 bases sitting between them. This CDR3 contains 15 residues. CDR1 and CDR2 (germline): PRHDT, FYEKMQ (reference sequence). The chain's CDR3 is CASSARGGSDSPLHF. CDR3 nucleotide sequence: TGTGCCAGCAGCGCCAGGGGTGGGAGTGACTCACCCCTCCACTTT.

The rearrangement links TRBV28 to TRBJ2-7; the D gene is possibly TRBD2 (7 bases). The length of the CDR3 is 17 residues. V was trimmed by 5 bases and J by 6 bases, leaving 26 bases between them. The germline CDR1 and CDR2 sequences are MDHEN and SYDVKM. The DNA for the CDR3 is TGTGCCAGCAGTGCGGGGGCCAAAACCCCGCAGACGTGCGAGCAGTACTTC. Translating gives CASSAGAKTPQTCEQYF.

The rearrangement links TRBV7-9 to TRBJ2-5; the D gene is possibly TRBD1 (6 bases). Germline V gene data show CDR1 as SEHNR and CDR2 as FQNEAQ (reference sequence). V was cut by 6 bases and J by 5 bases, with 13 bases left in between. The CDR3 length is 13 residues. Here the CDR3 DNA reads TGTGCCAGCAGAGATGAAACAGGGGAGACCCAGTACTTC. It translates to CASRDETGETQYF.

Concerning this clone: Other DNA sequences in this sample translate to the same CDR3. V is TRBV9 and J is TRBJ2-1; 14 bases are shared with TRBD2. V was clipped by 3 bases and J by 8 bases; unmatched bases: 4. Per germline, CDR1 SGDLS and CDR2 YYNGEE. This CDR3 is built from 15 residues. In DNA, the CDR3 is TGTGCCAGCAGCGCAGGGACTAGCGGGGGAGATGAGCAGTTCTTC. The encoded protein is CASSAGTSGGDEQFF. Complete variable domain (other parts from reference TRBV9 and TRBJ2-1): DSGVTQTPKHLITATGQRVTLRCSPRSGDLSVYWYQQSLDQGLQFLIQYYNGEERAKGNILERFSAQQFPDLHSELNLSSLELGDSALYFCASSAGTSGGDEQFFGPGTRLTVL.

This clone was counted a few times. V and J are TRBV6-1 and TRBJ1-4; 9 nucleotides align to TRBD1. Germline assignment: CDR1 MNHNS and CDR2 SASEGT. CDR3 length equals 21 residues. The junction had 19 bases not matched to a gene; V was cut back by 1 base and J by 4 bases. This chain's CDR3 is CASSEVAGQGNCASFNEKLFF. In DNA form, the CDR3 reads TGTGCCAGCAGTGAAGTAGCCGGACAGGGGAACTGTGCCAGCTTTAATGAAAAACTGTTTTTT.

This clone showed up just once. This chain uses TRBV30 with TRBJ1-1, with 8 nucleotides matching TRBD1. The CDR3 length is 14 residues. V lost 3 bases, J lost 3 bases, and 6 bases stayed unmatched. From germline, CDR1 is GTSNPN and CDR2 SVGIG (reference sequence). In DNA, the CDR3 is TGTGCCTGGAGCCGAGACAGGGGCGACACTGAAGCTTTCTTT. Residues: CAWSRDRGDTEAFF. Looking up the rest from reference TRBV30 and TRBJ1-1 gives the full variable domain: SQTIHQWPATLVQPVGSPLSLECTVEGTSNPNLYWYRQAAGRGLQLLFYSVGIGQISSEVPQNLSASRPQDRQFILSSKKLLLSDSGFYLCAWSRDRGDTEAFFGQGTRLTVV.

This sequence joins TRBV6-1 and TRBJ1-1, with D possibly matching TRBD1 (6 bases). Per the germline V gene, CDR1 is MNHNS and CDR2 is SASEGT. This CDR3 has 17 residues. The V end lost 3 bases, the J end lost 1 base, and 18 bases lay between the germline ends. The CDR3 coding sequence is TGTGCCAGCAGTGATCGACAGGTCCAAGGGACGAACACTGAAGCTTTCTTT. It encodes CASSDRQVQGTNTEAFF.

This clone appeared a few times. The rearrangement links TRBV2 to TRBJ2-2; possible D gene TRBD1, 7 bases. The CDR3 length is 15 residues. V lost 5 bases, J lost 7 bases, and 17 bases lay in between. Germline lookup yields CDR1 SNHLY and CDR2 FYNNEI. DNA for the CDR3: TGTGCCAGCAGTCTCGGCAGGGGGGTTAGCGGGGAGCTGTTTTTT. Protein product: CASSLGRGVSGELFF.

The CDR3 nucleotides are TGTGCCATACAAATCTCGAAGGAGGTGGACACCATATATTTT. Protein sequence: CAIQISKEVDTIYF. V and J are TRBV10-3 and TRBJ1-3; D uncertain. The CDR3 extends over 14 amino acids. V lost 9 bases and J 8 bases, leaving 20 bases between the germline ends. The germline gives CDR1 ENHRY, CDR2 SYGVKD.